Listed below are T cell receptor beta chains from one sample, sequenced in a study of cytomegalovirus exposure and HLA in healthy donors. Profiling relied on immunoSEQ multiplex PCR, and the TCRdb table lists in-frame clones only, not all of them. The table lists about 92,000 clones, over 75% of them singletons, with about 1.2% in the top ten. Sequenced input: PBMCs. Receptors were obtained from a girl aged 2-15 years in good health and CMV-seropositive. Both conserved end residues are part of each CDR3. Each record gives: V gene, CDR3 protein.

v_call: TRBV29-1
cdr3_aa: CSAISEGVGGNTIYF

v_call: TRBV9
cdr3_aa: CASSVTSRSRRNYGYTF

v_call: TRBV5-1
cdr3_aa: CASSLGQVKTNYGYTF

v_call: TRBV6-5
cdr3_aa: CASSYWYRGRFQPQHF

v_call: TRBV9
cdr3_aa: CASSGTSGTGNYEQYF

v_call: TRBV19
cdr3_aa: CASSIRGEQYF

v_call: TRBV5-1
cdr3_aa: CASSLSGDRGLNEQFF

v_call: TRBV27
cdr3_aa: CASRPGFGSTEAFF

v_call: TRBV28
cdr3_aa: CASSLAGGKLFF

v_call: TRBV6-1
cdr3_aa: CASTEGGGSGETQYF

v_call: TRBV7-9
cdr3_aa: CASSTPLTGFTTDTQYF

v_call: TRBV29-1
cdr3_aa: CSVAPGTGEGKGNQPQHF

v_call: TRBV7-9
cdr3_aa: CASRFDTEAFF

v_call: TRBV10-3
cdr3_aa: CAISPSSEKLFF

v_call: TRBV5-6
cdr3_aa: CASSLGGGSGELFF

v_call: TRBV7-2
cdr3_aa: CASSFLGGTDTQYF

v_call: TRBV30
cdr3_aa: CAANDRVAYEQYF

v_call: TRBV19
cdr3_aa: CASSIDGRSEAFF

v_call: TRBV30
cdr3_aa: CAWSVPGGAFF

v_call: TRBV9
cdr3_aa: CASSAQGWDSYTF

v_call: TRBV14
cdr3_aa: CASSVVGGRGYEAFF

v_call: TRBV30
cdr3_aa: CAWSVTLNLKETQYF

v_call: TRBV6-4
cdr3_aa: CASSDSAGGSTDTQYF

v_call: TRBV6-6
cdr3_aa: CASSYGRGIYNEQFF

v_call: TRBV6-5
cdr3_aa: CASSYSPGRSNTEAFF

v_call: TRBV27
cdr3_aa: CASSWREGNTGELFF

v_call: TRBV10-2
cdr3_aa: CASSEDSGKLFF

v_call: TRBV9
cdr3_aa: CASSVGGGEQYF

v_call: TRBV30
cdr3_aa: CAWTRQLAALEQFF

v_call: TRBV30
cdr3_aa: CAWSGPGAQGARIFGYGYTF

v_call: TRBV29-1
cdr3_aa: CWGQTNTGELFF

v_call: TRBV7-6
cdr3_aa: CASSPHLGPTYEQYF

v_call: TRBV7-9
cdr3_aa: CASYGNQETQYF

v_call: TRBV9
cdr3_aa: CASSVDPGEKLFF

v_call: TRBV10-3
cdr3_aa: CAIGGSKTYEQYF

v_call: TRBV4-1
cdr3_aa: CASSQDYSLNTEAFF

v_call: TRBV30
cdr3_aa: CAWTGLAGISGELFF

v_call: TRBV7-9
cdr3_aa: CASSLGALAGGQDTQYF

v_call: TRBV10-3
cdr3_aa: CAISESEVGGYTF

v_call: TRBV5-1
cdr3_aa: CASSLSADNLSKQYF

v_call: TRBV30
cdr3_aa: CARGRAGNTGELFF

v_call: TRBV27
cdr3_aa: CASSLAGSSYEQYF

v_call: TRBV30
cdr3_aa: CAWSAWAQDQPQHF

v_call: TRBV10-1
cdr3_aa: CASSELPGISGNTIYF

v_call: TRBV6-5
cdr3_aa: CASSYNQDTQYF